These T cell receptor beta chains were read from a single sample in a study of blood T cell repertoires in COVID-19. TCRdb keeps only in-frame clones here, not all; method: immunoSEQ multiplex PCR. The data contain about 220,000 clones, roughly 80% of them seen just once; the ten biggest clones take up approximately 5.2%. Sequencing was done on a sample of peripheral blood. These receptors came from a woman aged 65 to 85 with COVID-19, enrolled during active disease. Each CDR3 is given with its conserved first and last residue. D genes are given only for firm matches. Clone size appears in some rows only: once, few, many, or a class for an expanded clone.

>TRBV28|.|TRBJ1-1|once
CASRNRAEAFF
TGTGCCAGCAGGAACAGGGCTGAAGCTTTCTTT
>TRBV7-9|.|TRBJ2-7|once
CASSLGLPYGGEQYF
TGTGCCAGCAGCTTAGGGCTCCCATACGGAGGCGAGCAGTACTTC
>TRBV4-3|TRBD1|TRBJ1-4|.
CASSQDRTGDEKLFF
TGCGCCAGCAGCCAAGATAGGACAGGGGATGAAAAACTGTTTTTT
>TRBV7-2|.|TRBJ1-1|.
CASSKRRGENTEAFF
TGTGCCAGCAGCAAACGACGCGGGGAGAACACTGAAGCTTTCTTT
>TRBV2|.|TRBJ1-2|.
CASSNRRGLGLGGGGYTF
TGTGCCAGCAGTAATAGGAGGGGACTAGGGCTCGGCGGAGGTGGCTACACCTTC
>TRBV7-3|.|TRBJ2-3|.
CASSLSGSGNTQYF
TGTGCCAGCAGCTTATCGGGATCTGGGAATACGCAGTATTTT
>TRBV28|.|TRBJ1-3|few
CASSLGGTGNTIYF
TGTGCCAGCAGTTTGGGGGGGACGGGAAACACCATATATTTT
>TRBV7-6|.|TRBJ2-1|.
CASSLGWRRRSYNEQFF
TGTGCCAGCAGCTTAGGATGGCGGAGACGCTCCTACAATGAGCAGTTCTTC
>TRBV5-1|.|TRBJ2-4|few
CASSLEGEVVIQYF
TGCGCCAGCAGCTTGGAGGGGGAAGTTGTCATTCAGTACTTC
>TRBV6-1|.|TRBJ1-1|.
CASKSASTEAFF
TGTGCCAGCAAATCCGCGAGCACTGAAGCTTTCTTT
>TRBV4-1|TRBD1|TRBJ2-7|few
CASSQGTGPSYEQYF
TGCGCCAGCAGCCAAGGGACAGGGCCCTCCTACGAGCAGTACTTC
>TRBV5-4|.|TRBJ1-2|.
CASSFSGGKDGYGYTF
TGTGCCAGCAGCTTTTCGGGCGGGAAGGACGGCTATGGCTACACCTTC
>TRBV28|.|TRBJ2-7|.
CASRRIYEQYF
TGTGCCAGCAGGCGTATCTACGAGCAGTACTTC
>TRBV6-5|.|TRBJ1-1|.
CASRSPTAGTEAFF
TGTGCCAGCAGATCCCCGACAGCGGGCACTGAAGCTTTCTTT
>TRBV5-4|.|TRBJ2-5|.
CASSSSTRGETQYF
TGTGCCAGCAGCAGCTCAACCAGGGGAGAGACCCAGTACTTC
>TRBV7-9|.|TRBJ1-5|.
CASSLMENQPQHF
TGTGCCAGCAGCTTAATGGAGAATCAGCCCCAGCATTTT
>TRBV6-6|TRBD1|TRBJ1-2|.
CASRDRDRPNYGYTF
TGTGCCAGCAGGGACCGGGACAGGCCTAACTATGGCTACACCTTC
>TRBV7-2|TRBD2|TRBJ2-7|.
CASSLKRVAAGGAYEQYF
TGTGCCAGCAGCTTAAAAAGAGTGGCGGCGGGAGGGGCCTACGAGCAGTACTTC
>TRBV5-5|TRBD2|TRBJ2-2|.
CASSLFALAGDRSGELFF
TGTGCCAGCAGCTTGTTCGCGCTAGCGGGAGATCGCAGCGGGGAGCTGTTTTTT
>TRBV5-1|.|TRBJ2-5|.
CASSLGETETQYF
TGCGCCAGCAGCTTGGGGGAGACGGAGACCCAGTACTTC
>TRBV2|.|TRBJ2-7|.
CASSDRGIEQYF
TGTGCCAGCAGTGATAGGGGAATAGAGCAGTACTTC
>TRBV4-2|.|TRBJ2-2|few
CASSQEARELFF
TGTGCCAGCAGCCAAGAGGCCCGGGAGCTGTTTTTT
>TRBV7-2|TRBD1|TRBJ2-3|.
CASSRDRITDTQYF
TGTGCCAGCAGCAGGGACAGGATCACAGATACGCAGTATTTT
>TRBV5-6|TRBD1|TRBJ1-4|.
CASSLGTGSEKLFF
TGTGCCAGCAGCTTGGGGACAGGGAGTGAAAAACTGTTTTTT
>TRBV2|TRBD2|TRBJ2-7|.
CASKAGLARYEQYF
TGTGCCAGCAAAGCGGGACTAGCGCGCTACGAGCAGTACTTC
>TRBV7-2|TRBD2|TRBJ2-1|once
CASSFSGRGHNEQFF
TGTGCCAGCAGCTTTAGCGGGAGGGGCCACAATGAGCAGTTCTTC
>TRBV9|.|TRBJ1-2|.
CASSVRQDTNYGYTF
TGTGCCAGCAGCGTCCGACAGGACACGAACTATGGCTACACCTTC